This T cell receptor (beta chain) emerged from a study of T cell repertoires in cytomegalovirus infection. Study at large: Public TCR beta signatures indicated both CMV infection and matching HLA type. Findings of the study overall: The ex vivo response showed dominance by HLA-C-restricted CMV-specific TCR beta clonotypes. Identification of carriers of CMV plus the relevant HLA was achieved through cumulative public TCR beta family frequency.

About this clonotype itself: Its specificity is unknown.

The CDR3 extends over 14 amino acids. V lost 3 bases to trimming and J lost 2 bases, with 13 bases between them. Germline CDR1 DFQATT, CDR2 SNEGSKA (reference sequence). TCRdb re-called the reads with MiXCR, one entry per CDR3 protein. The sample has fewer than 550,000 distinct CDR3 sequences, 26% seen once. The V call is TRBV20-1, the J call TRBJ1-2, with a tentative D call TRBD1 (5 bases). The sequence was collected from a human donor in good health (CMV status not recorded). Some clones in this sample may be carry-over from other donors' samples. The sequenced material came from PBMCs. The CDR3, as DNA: TGCAGTGCTAGGATAGGGACTATAAACTATGGCTACACCTTC. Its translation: CSARIGTINYGYTF.